This TCR beta chain was sequenced during a study of T cells in Graves' hyperthyroidism and ophthalmopathy. This clonotype was observed many times. V shed 1 base and J shed 1 base, with 12 bases lying between them. The CDR3 covers 16 residues. The germline CDR1 and CDR2 sequences are SGHKS and YYEKEE (reference sequence). Using RNA transcripts as the source, TCR beta CDR3 regions were amplified. The study used the HTBI primer set for a first-round RT-PCR of the TCR CDR3. TCRdb reprocessed the multiplex PCR reads with MiXCR, giving one entry per CDR3 protein. The sample contains 530,000 or so distinct CDR3 sequences, 17% of which appear only once.

Sequencing was performed on blood. This rearrangement joins TRBV5-5 to TRBJ1-5; D is unresolved. The clonotype was recovered from a woman aged 18-30 years with Graves' ophthalmopathy. CDR3 sequence reads: CASSLSLVVSNQPQHF. CDR3 coding DNA: TGTGCCAGCAGCTTGTCTTTGGTAGTGAGCAATCAGCCCCAGCATTTT.